The T cell receptor (beta chain) described here comes from a study of Ad26.COV2.S vaccination and SARS-CoV-2 variants. This CDR3 is built from 16 residues. V lost 1 base to trimming and J lost 0 bases, with 9 bases between them. CDR1 and CDR2 from the germline V gene are SGHAT and FQNNGV. Study results and limitations: Vaccinees showed greater spike-specific TCR breadth than placebo recipients.

A note on this clone: Its matching antigen is unknown.

Clones were sequenced by immunoSEQ multiplex PCR, and TCRdb holds only the in-frame ones, with some missing. The sample contains some 350,000 clones, about 90% of which appear only once. The clonotype comes from a human donor who had recovered from COVID-19. Material: peripheral blood, obtained after recovery from COVID-19. The chain joins TRBV11-2 to TRBJ1-4; D is unclear. The DNA for the CDR3 is TGTGCCAGCAGCTTAGTTTACAGTACAACTAATGAAAAACTGTTTTTT. Protein sequence: CASSLVYSTTNEKLFF. The full variable domain, its missing parts supplied by reference TRBV11-2 and TRBJ1-4, is EAGVAQSPRYKIIEKRQSVAFWCNPISGHATLYWYQQILGQGPKLLIQFQNNGVVDDSQLPKDRFSAERLKGVDSTLKIQPAKLEDSAVYLCASSLVYSTTNEKLFFGSGTQLSVL.